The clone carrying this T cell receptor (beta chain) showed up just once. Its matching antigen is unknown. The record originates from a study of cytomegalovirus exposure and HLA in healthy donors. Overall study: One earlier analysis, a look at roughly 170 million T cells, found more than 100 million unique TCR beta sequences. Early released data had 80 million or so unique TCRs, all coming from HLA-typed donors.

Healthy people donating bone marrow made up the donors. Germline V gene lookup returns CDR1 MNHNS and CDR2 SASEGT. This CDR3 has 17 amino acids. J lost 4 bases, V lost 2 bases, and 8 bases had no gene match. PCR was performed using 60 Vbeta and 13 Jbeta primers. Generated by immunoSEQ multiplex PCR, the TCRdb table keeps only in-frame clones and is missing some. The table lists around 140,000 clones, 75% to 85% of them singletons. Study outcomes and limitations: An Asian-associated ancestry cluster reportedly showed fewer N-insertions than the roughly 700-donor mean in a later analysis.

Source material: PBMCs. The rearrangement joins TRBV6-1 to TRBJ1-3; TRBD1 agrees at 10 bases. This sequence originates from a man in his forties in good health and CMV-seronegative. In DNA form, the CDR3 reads TGTGCCAGCAGTGAACTAAGACAGGGGGCTTTAGGAAACACCATATATTTT. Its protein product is CASSELRQGALGNTIYF.